This T cell receptor beta chain was recorded in a study of shared T cell receptors in the human thymus. The sample holds one count of this clone. With 7 bases clipped from V and 0 bases from J, the junction kept 5 bases outside the gene matches. CDR1 and CDR2 from the germline V gene are WSHSY and SAAADI. CDR3 length: 14 amino acids. The protocol was immunoSEQ multiplex PCR, while the TCRdb copy is restricted to in-frame clones and leaves out a portion. Here the sample spans 700,000 or so clones, 70% to 90% being singletons. These records were also assigned to another study, of human thymus T cells. That report notes: From resections taken during corrective heart surgery, the thymus tissue was obtained.

The V and J genes are TRBV10-2 and TRBJ1-1; 7 bases map to TRBD1. The source of this sequence is a girl under two years old with a congenital heart defect. The sequencing input was thymocytes. The CDR3 sequence is CASTLGQLNTEAFF. DNA of the CDR3: TGCGCCAGCACCTTGGGACAGTTGAACACTGAAGCTTTCTTT.